This passage covers 31 T cell receptor beta chains from one sample sequenced in a study of T cell changes during pregnancy in multiple sclerosis. Generated by immunoSEQ multiplex PCR, the TCRdb table keeps only in-frame clones and is missing some. The sample carries tens of thousands of clones, around 91% recorded once. The material sequenced was peripheral blood, taken in the third trimester of pregnancy. The source of these receptors is a female donor in good health, enrolled as a control in a pregnancy study.

This chain uses TRBV28 with TRBJ1-2, with D perhaps TRBD1 (5 bases). Germline V gene lookup returns CDR1 MDHEN and CDR2 SYDVKM. V was cut by 4 bases and J by 5 bases, with 14 bases left in between. The CDR3 covers 14 residues. The CDR3 is CASSSVSAGYGYTF. The CDR3 nucleotides are TGTGCCAGCAGTTCGGTGTCGGCAGGGTATGGCTACACCTTC.

The V gene is TRBV6-6, the J gene TRBJ2-5, with D possibly TRBD1 on 5 matching bases. Germline assignment: CDR1 MNHNY and CDR2 SVGAGI (reference sequence). Trimming left V 0 bases short and J 5 bases short, with 10 bases between. The CDR3 totals 14 residues. CDR3 loop: CASSYSAAGETQYF. Written as DNA, the CDR3 is TGTGCCAGCAGTTACTCGGCCGCAGGGGAGACCCAGTACTTC.

The rearrangement links TRBV4-3 to TRBJ2-3, with 16 bases lining up with TRBD2. The trim removed 4 bases at V and 1 base at J, leaving 8 bases unmatched. The CDR3 loop spans 19 amino acids. Germline V gene lookup returns CDR1 LGHNA and CDR2 YSLEER. CDR3 loop: CASSLYGTSGGVGTDTQYF. CDR3 bases: TGCGCCAGCAGCCTCTACGGGACTAGCGGGGGGGTAGGCACAGATACGCAGTATTTT.

The chain employs TRBV11-2 and TRBJ2-5; 9 bases are a match to TRBD2. CDR1 and CDR2 from the germline V gene are SGHAT and FQNNGV. V gave up 3 bases and J gave up 3 bases; unmatched junction bases: 5. The CDR3 has 15 residues. In nucleotides, the CDR3 is TGTGCCAGCAGCTTTTCTAGCGGGATGGAAGAGACCCAGTACTTC. Its translation: CASSFSSGMEETQYF.

The CDR3 spells CASAYRDEAFF. The CDR3 DNA is TGTGCCAGCGCTTACAGAGATGAAGCTTTCTTT. This chain links TRBV6-5 with TRBJ1-1; no clear D. Trimming took 8 bases from V and 7 from J, leaving 11 bases between them. Per germline, CDR1 MNHEY and CDR2 SVGAGI. The CDR3 totals 11 residues.

The V and J genes are TRBV10-1 and TRBJ2-7; 9 nucleotides align to TRBD1. The CDR3 is 18 residues long. Trimming cost V 10 bases and J 0 bases; bases outside gene matches: 19. Germline CDR1 and CDR2: WNHNN and SYGVQD (reference sequence). The CDR3 DNA is TGCGCCACCATCTGGACAGGGGCAGTTCTCCCGAGCTCCTACGAGCAGTACTTC. It codes for CATIWTGAVLPSSYEQYF.

This chain joins TRBV21-1 and TRBJ1-4. TRBV21-1 represents a pseudogene. This CDR3 has 16 amino acids. The CDR3 loop reads CASSKSGGRANEKLFF. CDR3 nucleotides: TGTGCCAGCAGCAAATCCGGGGGGAGGGCTAATGAAAAACTGTTTTTT.

This clone has a single count. The rearrangement links TRBV25-1 to TRBJ1-2, with D possibly being TRBD1 (5 bases). Trimming removed 3 bases from V and 4 bases from J, with 9 bases in between. The CDR3 totals 13 residues. Germline-derived CDR1 and CDR2 are MGHDK and SYGVNS. The CDR3 DNA follows: TGTGCCAGCAGTGAGGACATAGGCTATGGCTACACCTTC. Amino acid sequence: CASSEDIGYGYTF.

The rearrangement links TRBV15 to TRBJ2-1; tentative D call: TRBD2 (6 bases). The CDR3 is 16 residues long. Trimming took off 5 bases at V and 8 bases at J, with 22 bases between the two ends. Germline V lookup: CDR1 LNHNV, CDR2 YYDKDF (reference sequence). The DNA of the CDR3 is TGTGCCACCAGCGGCCGGGACTCAGATATACAAGATGAGCAGTTCTTC. It codes for CATSGRDSDIQDEQFF.

V usage is TRBV6-6 and J usage is TRBJ1-2; D is possibly TRBD1 (6 bases). V lost 0 bases and J 1 base, leaving 12 bases between the germline ends. The CDR3 has 16 amino acids. Germline CDR1 reads MNHNY; CDR2 reads SVGAGI (reference sequence). The CDR3 spells CASSYSSAGVNYGYTF. In DNA, the CDR3 is TGTGCCAGCAGTTACTCATCGGCAGGGGTTAACTATGGCTACACCTTC.

The chain has TRBV7-9 and TRBJ2-1, with 10 bases fitting TRBD2. V lost 5 bases, J lost 0 bases, and 4 bases stayed unmatched. The germline V gene has CDR1 SEHNR and CDR2 FQNEAQ (reference sequence). This CDR3 contains 16 residues. The CDR3 is CASSRLAGSSYNEQFF. The CDR3 region has the DNA TGTGCCAGCAGCAGACTAGCGGGTAGCTCCTACAATGAGCAGTTCTTC.

This rearrangement joins TRBV5-4 to TRBJ1-4, with D unresolved. The CDR3 contains 14 residues. V lost 2 bases and J lost 2, with 7 bases in between. Germline V gene lookup returns CDR1 SGHNT and CDR2 YYREEE (reference sequence). This chain's CDR3 is CASSFEQTNEKLFF. DNA of the CDR3: TGTGCCAGCAGCTTCGAACAGACTAATGAAAAACTGTTTTTT.

The chain recombines TRBV30 with TRBJ1-6; 9 nucleotides match TRBD1. The trim removed 6 bases at V and 10 bases at J, leaving 13 bases unmatched. CDR1 GTSNPN and CDR2 SVGIG come from the germline V gene (reference sequence). This CDR3 has 15 amino acids. CDR3: CACLPGQGMGSPLHF. The CDR3 nucleotides read TGTGCCTGCCTACCGGGACAGGGAATGGGCTCACCCCTCCACTTT.

CDR3 residues: CSVPGGETQYF. The CDR3 coding sequence is TGCAGTGTCCCGGGGGGGGAGACCCAGTACTTC. This chain links TRBV20-1 with TRBJ2-5, with 8 bases aligning to TRBD2. Losses at the gene ends were 7 bases for V and 5 bases for J; bases not matched to a gene: 3. CDR3 length: 11 residues. Germline-derived CDR1 and CDR2 are DFQATT and SNEGSKA (reference sequence).

Only one count was recorded for this clone. The chain links TRBV19 to TRBJ2-7; TRBD1 agrees at 8 bases. The V gene end was trimmed by 9 bases and the J gene end by 1 base; junction bases not matched to a gene: 17. Looked up from germline, CDR1 is LNHDA and CDR2 is SQIVND (reference sequence). This CDR3 comprises 17 residues. DNA of the CDR3: TGTGCCAGCACCACCCATCATCGACAGGGGCCATCCTACGAGCAGTACTTC. As protein: CASTTHHRQGPSYEQYF.

The J gene is TRBJ2-5, the V gene TRBV4-1; maybe TRBD1 (7 bases). V gave up 2 bases and J gave up 1 base, with 11 bases separating them. CDR1 MGHRA and CDR2 YSYEKL come from the germline V gene. The CDR3 loop spans 15 amino acids. The CDR3 spells CASSQRRGPQETQYF. In DNA form, the CDR3 reads TGCGCCAGCAGCCAACGGAGGGGGCCCCAAGAGACCCAGTACTTC.

The V call is TRBV14, the J call TRBJ2-2, with TRBD2 identical over 12 bases. The CDR3 is 18 amino acids. Unmatched junction bases numbered 6, after V lost 2 bases and J lost 2 bases. The germline CDR1 and CDR2 sequences are SGHDN and FVKESK. This CDR3 reads CASSQSGLAGPNTGELFF. The DNA for the CDR3 is TGTGCCAGCAGCCAATCCGGACTAGCGGGGCCTAACACCGGGGAGCTGTTTTTT.

V and J are TRBV6-1 and TRBJ2-3, with 11 nucleotides matching TRBD2. The J segment lost 6 bases and the V segment lost 3 bases, leaving 11 bases of the junction unmatched. Germline values: CDR1 MNHNS, CDR2 SASEGT. This CDR3 has 17 residues. CDR3 coding DNA: TGTGCCAGCAGTGATATCAGACTAGCGGGAAAGGGGGATACGCAGTATTTT. The encoded protein is CASSDIRLAGKGDTQYF.

The V call is TRBV6-1, the J call TRBJ1-1; maybe TRBD1 (6 bases). This CDR3 contains 15 residues. V was pared by 3 bases and J by 4 bases, with 15 bases between. From germline, CDR1 is MNHNS and CDR2 SASEGT. CDR3 sequence (DNA): TGTGCCAGCAGTGAGTGGGGGCCGTCGGGCACTGAAGCTTTCTTT. Residues: CASSEWGPSGTEAFF.

The chain is built from TRBV14 and TRBJ2-3, with a possible D match to TRBD2 (5 bases). Germline V gene sequence: CDR1 SGHDN, CDR2 FVKESK. V lost 2 bases and J 5 bases, leaving 14 bases between the germline ends. CDR3 size: 15 residues. CDR3 protein: CASSQTSTGKDTQYF. CDR3 nucleotide sequence: TGTGCCAGCAGCCAAACCTCGACGGGGAAAGATACGCAGTATTTT.

This sequence joins TRBV4-3 and TRBJ1-1, with D possibly TRBD1 on 6 matching bases. Trimming pared 3 bases from V and 11 bases from J, leaving 13 bases between. CDR3 length: 12 amino acids. The V gene's germline CDR1 is LGHNA and CDR2 YSLEER. DNA of the CDR3: TGCGCCAGCAGCCAGGGACACCAGAGGGCTTTCTTT. Amino acids: CASSQGHQRAFF.

This chain joins TRBV12-5 and TRBJ2-1; TRBD2 aligns across 9 bases. After removal of 4 bases from V and 9 bases from J, the junction contained 10 bases not matched to a gene. Germline CDR1 LGHNT, CDR2 FRNRAP. The CDR3 runs to 15 residues. CDR3 residues: CASGSSWRGGSEQFF. The CDR3 DNA sequence: TGTGCTAGTGGTTCGTCGTGGCGGGGGGGCAGTGAGCAGTTCTTC.

The rearrangement uses TRBV10-3 and TRBJ2-1, with TRBD2 matching 13 bases. The CDR3 runs 19 residues. V dropped 3 bases and J dropped 2; count of bases not matched to a gene: 10. The germline V gene has CDR1 ENHRY and CDR2 SYGVKD. The CDR3 is CAISDQGTSGIAPYNEQFF. DNA of the CDR3: TGTGCCATCAGTGACCAAGGGACTAGCGGGATAGCCCCCTACAATGAGCAGTTCTTC.

This clone was detected a few times. The J gene is TRBJ2-7, the V gene TRBV6-5, with D perhaps matching TRBD2 (6 bases). Looked up from germline, CDR1 is MNHEY and CDR2 is SVGAGI. The CDR3 runs 14 residues. Trimming stripped 5 bases from V and 4 bases from J, with 15 bases between. CDR3: CASSAAGGRYEQYF. CDR3 DNA sequence: TGTGCCAGCAGTGCCGCCGGGGGACGGTACGAGCAGTACTTC.

V is TRBV10-3 and J is TRBJ1-1, with 8 bases matching TRBD1. This CDR3 spans 14 amino acids. The germline V gene has CDR1 ENHRY and CDR2 SYGVKD. Trimming took 0 bases from V and 7 from J; bases not matched to a gene: 4. In DNA form, the CDR3 reads TGTGCCATCAGTGAGTCGGGGACAGGTCTTGAAGCTTTCTTT. This codes for CAISESGTGLEAFF.

The rearrangement uses TRBV19 and TRBJ1-5; 7 nucleotides match TRBD1. After removal of 3 bases from V and 5 bases from J, the junction contained 4 bases not matched to a gene. The CDR3 extends over 14 amino acids. CDR1 is LNHDA, CDR2 SQIVND, per germline (reference sequence). The CDR3 region is CASSIYQGDQPQHF. Here the CDR3 DNA reads TGTGCCAGTAGTATCTATCAGGGGGATCAGCCCCAGCATTTT.

The chain couples TRBV7-6 to TRBJ2-1; the D is unclear. This CDR3 contains 11 residues. Trimming took 5 bases from V and 5 from J, leaving 4 bases between them. Germline-derived CDR1 and CDR2 are SGHVS and FNYEAQ. CDR3 in amino acids: CASSLNNEQFF. In nucleotides, the CDR3 is TGTGCCAGCAGCCTAAACAATGAGCAGTTCTTC.

This rearrangement joins TRBV5-1 to TRBJ1-5; D remains ambiguous. CDR1 is SGHRS and CDR2 is YFSETQ in the germline V gene. This CDR3 contains 13 residues. V was clipped by 0 bases and J by 7 bases, with 8 bases between them. In DNA form, the CDR3 reads TGCGCCAGCAGCTTGGGAGGGTCCCAGCCCCAGCATTTT. This sequence encodes CASSLGGSQPQHF.

The chain joins TRBV2 to TRBJ2-3; the match to TRBD2 covers 12 bases. Losses at the gene ends were 5 bases for V and 5 bases for J; bases not matched to a gene: 8. This CDR3 region has 16 residues. Germline V gene lookup returns CDR1 SNHLY and CDR2 FYNNEI. The CDR3 DNA reads TGTGCCAGCAGTCACCGGACTAGCGGGATGGTAGATACGCAGTATTTT. Translating gives CASSHRTSGMVDTQYF. Drawing the rest from reference TRBV2 and TRBJ2-3, the complete variable domain is EPEVTQTPSHQVTQMGQEVILRCVPISNHLYFYWYRQILGQKVEFLVSFYNNEISEKSEIFDDQFSVERPDGSNFTLKIRSTKLEDSAMYFCASSHRTSGMVDTQYFGPGTRLTVL.

The chain is built from TRBV7-8 and TRBJ2-1, with TRBD1 matching over 7 bases. Germline CDR1 reads SGHVS; CDR2 reads FQNEAQ. The CDR3 sequence is 14 residues long. J was trimmed by 7 bases and V by 7 bases; bases with no gene match: 10. As DNA, the CDR3 is TGTGCCAGCACTTACCGTCGCAGGGGGAATGAGCAGTTCTTC. Encoded protein: CASTYRRRGNEQFF.

The V and J genes are TRBV2 and TRBJ2-2; D gene unclear. The V end was cut by 7 bases, the J end by 1 base, with 19 bases between. Germline V gene lookup returns CDR1 SNHLY and CDR2 FYNNEI. The length of the CDR3 is 17 residues. The DNA for the CDR3 is TGTGCCAGCAAACCTCCGATACGCATAGTGAACACCGGGGAGCTGTTTTTT. Translation gives CASKPPIRIVNTGELFF.